These 21 T cell receptor beta chains were sequenced from one sample in a study of shared clonotypes between healthy human individuals. Only in-frame clones appear in the TCRdb table, and some are missing; sequencing was by immunoSEQ multiplex PCR. The data contain about 1.1 million clones, more than 75% of them singletons. The specimen was memory CD4+ T cells from PBMCs. Described subset: CD45RA-negative fraction. These receptors were taken from a man between 18 and 35 years old in good health. Some clones in this sample may be carry-over from other donors' samples.

The chain carries TRBV7-3 and TRBJ2-3, with D maybe TRBD2 (5 bases). This CDR3 spans 15 amino acids. The ends were cut back, 4 bases at V and 4 bases at J, with 15 bases in the middle. Germline CDR1 SGHTA, CDR2 FQGTGA. CDR3 nucleotide sequence: TGTGCCAGCAGCTCGGGGAGCTGGGAATCAGATACGCAGTATTTT. Translated, it gives CASSSGSWESDTQYF.

V is TRBV2 and J is TRBJ2-7; D is unclear. This CDR3 contains 14 residues. In germline, CDR1 is SNHLY, CDR2 FYNNEI. Trimming cost V 1 base and J 0 bases, with 7 bases left between them. In nucleotides, the CDR3 is TGTGCCAGCAGTGAAGGACACACCTCCTACGAGCAGTACTTC. It specifies CASSEGHTSYEQYF.

This clone was observed a few times. Other DNA sequences in this specimen translate into the identical CDR3. This chain uses TRBV6-6 with TRBJ1-1; D is undetermined. This CDR3 is built from 13 residues. Germline assignment: CDR1 MNHNY and CDR2 SVGAGI (reference sequence). V was trimmed by 2 bases and J by 1 base, leaving 5 bases between them. CDR3 sequence: CASSYGRNTEAFF. CDR3 in DNA: TGTGCCAGCAGTTACGGGCGGAACACTGAAGCTTTCTTT.

The sample holds one count of this clone. The chain couples TRBV25-1 to TRBJ1-4; 7 bases align to TRBD1. CDR1 and CDR2 (germline): MGHDK, SYGVNS. The junction had 11 bases not matched to a gene; V was cut back by 4 bases and J by 6 bases. CDR3 length: 16 amino acids. The CDR3 DNA sequence: TGTGCCAGCAGTGGAATAGGGGGCGGGAGTGATGAAAAACTGTTTTTT. Its protein product is CASSGIGGGSDEKLFF.

This chain joins TRBV30 and TRBJ1-4; D perhaps matches TRBD1 (5 bases). Looked up from germline, CDR1 is GTSNPN and CDR2 is SVGIG (reference sequence). This CDR3 is built from 14 residues. Trimming took off 4 bases at V and 4 bases at J, with 13 bases between the two ends. The CDR3 reads CAWTPWGYNEKLFF. CDR3 nucleotides: TGTGCCTGGACGCCTTGGGGGTATAATGAAAAACTGTTTTTT. The whole variable domain, filled in from reference TRBV30 and TRBJ1-4, reads SQTIHQWPATLVQPVGSPLSLECTVEGTSNPNLYWYRQAAGRGLQLLFYSVGIGQISSEVPQNLSASRPQDRQFILSSKKLLLSDSGFYLCAWTPWGYNEKLFFGSGTQLSVL.

This clone came up many times. The rearrangement joins TRBV14 to TRBJ1-5; D uncertain. The CDR3 has 15 residues. The germline V gene encodes CDR1 SGHDN and CDR2 FVKESK. The V gene lost 4 bases and the J gene lost 0 bases, with 10 bases spanning the gap. The CDR3 DNA reads TGTGCCAGCAGCCTTGACATGGATAGCAATCAGCCCCAGCATTTT. This sequence encodes CASSLDMDSNQPQHF. The entire variable domain, with the rest obtained from reference TRBV14 and TRBJ1-5, is as follows: EAGVTQFPSHSVIEKGQTVTLRCDPISGHDNLYWYRRVMGKEIKFLLHFVKESKQDESGMPNNRFLAERTGGTYSTLKVQPAELEDSGVYFCASSLDMDSNQPQHFGDGTRLSIL.

J is TRBJ2-4 and V is TRBV28, with a possible D match to TRBD1 (7 bases). The germline V gene has CDR1 MDHEN and CDR2 SYDVKM. The length of the CDR3 is 18 residues. V lost 2 bases and J lost 0, with 17 bases in between. Here the CDR3 DNA reads TGTGCCAGCAGTTTACTGAGCTCAGGGGGGCTAGCCAAAAACATTCAGTACTTC. Translation gives CASSLLSSGGLAKNIQYF.

This chain joins TRBV7-9 and TRBJ2-1; D is uncertain. The CDR3 has 15 amino acids. V lost 1 base, J lost 12 bases, and 19 bases lay in between. Per germline, CDR1 SEHNR and CDR2 FQNEAQ (reference sequence). The CDR3 nucleotides are TGTGCCAGCAGCTTAGAGGCTAGTTCCACGCGAGCGCAGTTCTTC. It codes for CASSLEASSTRAQFF.

J is TRBJ2-3 and V is TRBV18, with D hard to call. Germline V gene data show CDR1 as KGHSH and CDR2 as LQKENI. V was shortened by 4 bases and J by 0 bases, with 11 bases between the two germline ends. The CDR3 has 15 amino acids. The CDR3 coding sequence is TGTGCCAGCTCACGGACCCAGCCTAGCACAGATACGCAGTATTTT. Protein product: CASSRTQPSTDTQYF. Full variable domain (missing parts from reference TRBV18 and TRBJ2-3): NAGVMQNPRHLVRRRGQEARLRCSPMKGHSHVYWYRQLPEEGLKFMVYLQKENIIDESGMPKERFSAEFPKEGPSILRIQQVVRGDSAAYFCASSRTQPSTDTQYFGPGTRLTVL.

The V gene is TRBV28, the J gene TRBJ2-1, with 11 bases matching TRBD2. Germline CDR1 and CDR2: MDHEN and SYDVKM. The CDR3 contains 16 residues. V was clipped by 6 bases and J by 15 bases; unmatched bases: 19. The CDR3 nucleotides are TGTGCCAGCAGCGGTGGCGCCGGGACTAGCGGAGCCCGCGGGTTCTTC. This sequence encodes CASSGGAGTSGARGFF.

The chain employs TRBV18 and TRBJ1-3; D unresolved. Germline V lookup: CDR1 KGHSH, CDR2 LQKENI. V gave up 3 bases and J gave up 2 bases, with 8 bases separating them. This CDR3 contains 14 residues. The CDR3 bases are TGTGCCAGCTCACCGGGTTCGACTGGAAACACCATATATTTT. This gives the protein CASSPGSTGNTIYF.

As for this clone: Within the sample, other DNA sequences also encode this same CDR3. The chain uses TRBV10-3 and TRBJ1-1; 7 nucleotides match TRBD1. The CDR3 length is 13 residues. Losses at the gene ends were 6 bases for V and 2 bases for J; bases not matched to a gene: 3. The V gene's germline CDR1 is ENHRY and CDR2 SYGVKD. CDR3 in DNA: TGTGCCATCAGGGACAGGACTAACACTGAAGCTTTCTTT. This encodes CAIRDRTNTEAFF.

In nucleotides, the CDR3 is TGTGCCAGCAGTTTATCGTGGCCGAACGGGCTGTTTTTT. It specifies CASSLSWPNGLFF. V usage is TRBV28 and J usage is TRBJ1-4; D is uncertain. This CDR3 comprises 13 residues. Germline lookup yields CDR1 MDHEN and CDR2 SYDVKM. V was trimmed by 1 base and J by 14 bases, leaving 14 bases between them.

This chain connects TRBV7-2 to TRBJ2-5; TRBD1 aligns across 11 bases. CDR3 length: 16 amino acids. V lost 6 bases, J lost 5 bases, and 11 bases stayed unmatched. CDR1 SGHTA and CDR2 FQGNSA come from the germline V gene. DNA of the CDR3: TGTGCCAGCAGGGTTACCCTTGGGACAGGGGGGGAGACCCAGTACTTC. Its protein product is CASRVTLGTGGETQYF.

The V call is TRBV10-1, the J call TRBJ2-6, with 7 bases lining up with TRBD1. V dropped 7 bases and J dropped 0; count of bases not matched to a gene: 12. The CDR3 is 18 amino acids. From germline, CDR1 is WNHNN and CDR2 SYGVQD (reference sequence). The CDR3 DNA follows: TGCGCCAGCAACCTCAGGACAGGTCCGCTCTCTGGGGCCAACGTCCTGACTTTC. It translates to CASNLRTGPLSGANVLTF.

CDR3: CASGLGGAGDTQYF. The CDR3 region has the DNA TGTGCTAGTGGTTTGGGCGGGGCGGGGGATACGCAGTATTTT. The rearrangement links TRBV12-5 to TRBJ2-3, with D possibly TRBD2 on 6 matching bases. Germline V gene sequence: CDR1 LGHNT, CDR2 FRNRAP. The CDR3 has 14 residues. With 1 base removed from V and 6 bases from J, the gap between germline ends came to 11 bases.

This CDR3 reads CASSLATSGNYEQFF. DNA of the CDR3: TGTGCCAGCAGCTTGGCTACTAGCGGGAACTATGAGCAGTTCTTC. This chain joins TRBV5-4 and TRBJ2-1; 10 bases are shared with TRBD2. The CDR3 loop spans 15 amino acids. Germline trimming cut 0 bases from V and 8 bases from J; bases unmatched to any gene: 5. Per the germline V gene, CDR1 is SGHNT and CDR2 is YYREEE (reference sequence).

This clone was seen repeatedly, ten times or more. In DNA form, the CDR3 reads TGCGCCAGCAGCATTGGCGGCGACTACGAGCAGTACTTC. Translated: CASSIGGDYEQYF. This sequence joins TRBV5-1 and TRBJ2-7; no firm D call. V was pared by 4 bases and J by 3 bases, with 11 bases between. Germline V gives CDR1 SGHRS, CDR2 YFSETQ. The CDR3 has 13 residues.

This chain links TRBV18 with TRBJ2-7; D gene unclear. This CDR3 has 14 residues. Looked up from germline, CDR1 is KGHSH and CDR2 is LQKENI. V lost 4 bases to trimming and J lost 3 bases, with 13 bases between them. This chain's CDR3 is CASSLRHQGYEQYF. The CDR3 nucleotides read TGTGCCAGCTCACTTCGCCACCAAGGCTACGAGCAGTACTTC.

This chain links TRBV5-4 with TRBJ2-7; TRBD1 aligns across 9 bases. The CDR3 consists of 15 residues. Germline lookup yields CDR1 SGHNT and CDR2 YYREEE (reference sequence). J was trimmed by 2 bases and V by 3 bases; bases with no gene match: 6. This CDR3 reads CASSSGTGTTYEQYF. The DNA of the CDR3 is TGTGCCAGCAGCTCCGGGACAGGGACTACCTACGAGCAGTACTTC.

The chain links TRBV9 to TRBJ2-5; weak D call: TRBD2 (5 bases). This CDR3 has 14 amino acids. The V end lost 0 bases, the J end lost 5 bases, and 11 bases lay between the germline ends. CDR1 and CDR2 (germline): SGDLS, YYNGEE. DNA of the CDR3: TGTGCCAGCAGCGTAGGAGGGAACGTGGAGACCCAGTACTTC. It encodes CASSVGGNVETQYF.